A selection of T cell receptor beta chains follows, all from one sample in a study of a mutant IDH1 vaccine in newly diagnosed glioma. Generated by immunoSEQ multiplex PCR, the TCRdb table keeps only in-frame clones and is missing some. Altogether under 45,000 clones are present, more than 80% being singletons, with the ten largest covering around an eighth. No antigen has been identified for these receptors. Sequenced material: PBMCs, taken from a glioma patient whose treatment included an IDH1 peptide vaccine. The source is a man between 50 and 59 years old with glioma. CDR3s include the opening cysteine and the closing phenylalanine or tryptophan. D genes are given only for firm matches. Size is stated for part of the rows, as once, few or many counts, or as a class when the clone is expanded.

V gene	D gene	J gene	clone size	CDR3 DNA	CDR3 protein
TRBV5-1	NA	TRBJ2-7	NA	TGCGCCAGCAGCTTCTGGATCGAATCCTACGAGCAGTACTTC	CASSFWIESYEQYF
TRBV19	NA	TRBJ1-1	NA	TGTGCCAGTAGTATCCTGGGGACGGCGGAGCGGGGGGAAGCTTTCTTT	CASSILGTAERGEAFF
TRBV27	NA	TRBJ1-4	NA	TGTGCCAGCAGCGAATATCCAACTAATGAAAAACTGTTTTTT	CASSEYPTNEKLFF
TRBV29-1	NA	TRBJ1-2	NA	TGCAGCGTAGCCAACAAGCTAGACTATGGCTACACCTTC	CSVANKLDYGYTF
TRBV18	TRBD2	TRBJ2-1	NA	TGTGCCAGCCAAGGACTAGCGGGAGTCACGGGGGGAATAGGTGAGCAGTTCTTC	CASQGLAGVTGGIGEQFF
TRBV6-4	NA	TRBJ2-1	NA	TGTGCCAGCAGCCCCCATAGCGGTAGCGGCTACAATGAGCAGTTCTTC	CASSPHSGSGYNEQFF
TRBV2	NA	TRBJ2-7	NA	TGTGCCAGCAGTGAAGGGAAGTGGCAGTACTTC	CASSEGKWQYF
TRBV7-6	NA	TRBJ1-1	NA	TGTGCCAGCAGTCCTCGGGGCAGGGCTGAAGCTTTCTTT	CASSPRGRAEAFF
TRBV18	NA	TRBJ1-2	few	TGTGCCAGCTCGGGGAGGGACTATGGCTACACCTTC	CASSGRDYGYTF
TRBV4-1	TRBD1	TRBJ2-7	NA	TGCGCCAGCAGCCTCCCGGACAGGGGTGACGAGCAGTACTTC	CASSLPDRGDEQYF
TRBV5-5	NA	TRBJ2-7	once	TGTGCCAGCAGCTTTAGGGCAGGGATATCCTACGAGCAGTACTTC	CASSFRAGISYEQYF
TRBV30	TRBD1	TRBJ1-3	NA	TGTGCCTCAGGACCGCGCGTAAAACAGGGGCGAGGGAGCACCATATATTTT	CASGPRVKQGRGSTIYF
TRBV18	NA	TRBJ2-7	once	TGTGCCAGCTCACAGGACTCGAGAACCTACGAGCAGTACTTC	CASSQDSRTYEQYF
TRBV2	TRBD2	TRBJ2-3	NA	TGTGCCAGCAGGAGCGGGGGCCCAGATACGCAGTATTTT	CASRSGGPDTQYF
TRBV2	NA	TRBJ1-2	NA	TGTGCCAGCGTTTTCGGAGCTTCTAACTATGGCTACACCTTC	CASVFGASNYGYTF
TRBV2	NA	TRBJ1-5	few	TGTGCCAGCACCGAGGAGGGGGATGGCAATCAGCCCCAGCATTTT	CASTEEGDGNQPQHF
TRBV5-6	NA	TRBJ2-7	NA	TGTGCCAGCAGCTTGGGTATAGGCTCCTACGAGCAGTACTTC	CASSLGIGSYEQYF
TRBV5-4	NA	TRBJ2-3	NA	TGTGCCAGCAGCTTGGACAGCGGGCCCACAGATACGCAGTATTTT	CASSLDSGPTDTQYF
TRBV7-8	TRBD2	TRBJ2-7	NA	TGTGCCAGCAGCTTACGAGCGGCGGCTAGCGGTCCCTACGAGCAGTACTTC	CASSLRAAASGPYEQYF
TRBV7-2	TRBD2	TRBJ2-5	NA	TGTGCCAGCAGCTTAGCGGGAGGGAAAGAGACCCAGTACTTC	CASSLAGGKETQYF
TRBV12-1	NA	TRBJ2-7	NA	TGTGCCAGCAGCCCCCAAGACTCCTACGAGCAGTACTTC	CASSPQDSYEQYF
TRBV5-1	NA	TRBJ1-5	NA	TGCGCCAGCAGCAAATCCGGGACGGGCAATCAGCCCCAGCATTTT	CASSKSGTGNQPQHF
TRBV28	NA	TRBJ1-5	NA	TGTGCCAGCATTCCCCAGGGGATTCAGCCCCAGCATTTT	CASIPQGIQPQHF
TRBV7-2	TRBD1	TRBJ2-7	few	TGTGCCAGCAGCCCAGGACAGGGCGACGAGCAGTACTTC	CASSPGQGDEQYF
TRBV6-5	NA	TRBJ2-1	few	TGTGCCAGCAGCCTACTAGGAAATGAGCAGTTCTTC	CASSLLGNEQFF
TRBV2	NA	TRBJ2-5	NA	TGTGCCAGCAGTTACAGCAACCAAGAGACCCAGTACTTC	CASSYSNQETQYF
TRBV4-3	NA	TRBJ1-2	medium-sized	TGCGCCAGCAGCCCGTATTCACCGAGGAGCAGATACTATGGCTACACCTTC	CASSPYSPRSRYYGYTF
TRBV2	TRBD1	TRBJ1-1	NA	TGTGCCAGCAGTGAGGGCGACAGGGCCAGGGCTTTCTTT	CASSEGDRARAFF
TRBV11-2	NA	TRBJ1-2	NA	TGTGCCAGCAGCTTACGGGACCCACGGGGCTATGGCTACACCTTC	CASSLRDPRGYGYTF
TRBV30	TRBD1	TRBJ1-4	few	TGTGCTTGGAGTGGGGACAGCCCCAGCCCCTGGTTTTTT	CAWSGDSPSPWFF
TRBV19	NA	TRBJ2-3	NA	TGTGCCAGTAGTGGCGGTTTGCTGGGAGTCCCTAACACAGATACGCAGTATTTT	CASSGGLLGVPNTDTQYF
TRBV5-1	TRBD2	TRBJ2-1	NA	TGCGCCAGCAGCTGGACTAGCGGGAGTGGGGAGCAGTTCTTC	CASSWTSGSGEQFF
TRBV6-1	TRBD2	TRBJ2-7	NA	TGTGCCAGCAGTGAAGTGGGGACTAGCGGGATTATATACGAGCAGTACTTC	CASSEVGTSGIIYEQYF
TRBV2	NA	TRBJ2-4	NA	TGTGCCAGCAGAATAGGTCGCACCCTAGCCAAAAACATTCAGTACTTC	CASRIGRTLAKNIQYF
TRBV30	NA	TRBJ1-4	NA	TGTGCCCTCCAAAAGGGGTCACCCGAAAAACTGTTTTTT	CALQKGSPEKLFF
TRBV15	NA	TRBJ2-7	NA	TGTGCCACCAGCACTACCGACGGCTCCTACGAGCAGTACTTC	CATSTTDGSYEQYF
TRBV30	TRBD1	TRBJ1-6	NA	TGTGCCTGGACCGGACAGGGCGGGTCACCCCTCCACTTT	CAWTGQGGSPLHF
TRBV5-1	NA	TRBJ2-7	NA	TGCGCCAGCAGCTTGGGACAGAACAACTACGAGCAGTACTTC	CASSLGQNNYEQYF
TRBV7-2	NA	TRBJ2-7	NA	TGTGCCAGCAGCTTCGGACAGACTACTACGTTGGAGCAGTACTTC	CASSFGQTTTLEQYF
TRBV11-3	NA	TRBJ2-7	NA	TGTGCCAGCACTTCAGAGACAGACTCCTACGAGCAGTACTTC	CASTSETDSYEQYF
TRBV5-5	NA	TRBJ1-2	NA	TGTGCCAGCAGCGCTGCCGGGACTCACAACTATGGCTACACCTTC	CASSAAGTHNYGYTF
TRBV7-2	NA	TRBJ1-4	few	TGTGCCAGCAGCTTATCTAACAGGGTCCATGAAAAACTGTTTTTT	CASSLSNRVHEKLFF
TRBV9	NA	TRBJ1-4	NA	TGTGCCAGCAGCGCCCGGGAGGGAGACGGACCATATGAAAAACTGTTTTTT	CASSAREGDGPYEKLFF